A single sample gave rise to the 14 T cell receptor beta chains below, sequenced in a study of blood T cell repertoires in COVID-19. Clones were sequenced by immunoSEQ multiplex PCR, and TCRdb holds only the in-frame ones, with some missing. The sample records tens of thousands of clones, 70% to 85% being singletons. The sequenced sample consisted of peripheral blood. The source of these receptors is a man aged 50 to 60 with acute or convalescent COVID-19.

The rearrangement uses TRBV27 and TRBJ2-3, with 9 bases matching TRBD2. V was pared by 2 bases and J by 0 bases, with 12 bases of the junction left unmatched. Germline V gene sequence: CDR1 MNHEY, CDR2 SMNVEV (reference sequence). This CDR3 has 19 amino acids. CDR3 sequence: CASSLRLAVEGFSTDTQYF. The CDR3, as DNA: TGTGCCAGCAGTTTAAGACTAGCGGTCGAGGGGTTTAGCACAGATACGCAGTATTTT.

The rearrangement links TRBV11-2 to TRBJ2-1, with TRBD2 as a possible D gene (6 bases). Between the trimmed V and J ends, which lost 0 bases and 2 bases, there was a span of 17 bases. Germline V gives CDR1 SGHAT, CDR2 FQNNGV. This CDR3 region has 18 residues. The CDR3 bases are TGTGCCAGCAGCTTAGATCTTTTCGGGGGAAGCCCCTACAATGAGCAGTTCTTC. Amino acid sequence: CASSLDLFGGSPYNEQFF.

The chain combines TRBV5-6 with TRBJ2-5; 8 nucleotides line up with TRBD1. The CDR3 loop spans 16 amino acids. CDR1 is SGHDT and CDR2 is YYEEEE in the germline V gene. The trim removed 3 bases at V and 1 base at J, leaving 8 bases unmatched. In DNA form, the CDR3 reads TGTGCCAGCAGCTCACTTGACAGGGGATCCCAAGAGACCCAGTACTTC. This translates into CASSSLDRGSQETQYF.

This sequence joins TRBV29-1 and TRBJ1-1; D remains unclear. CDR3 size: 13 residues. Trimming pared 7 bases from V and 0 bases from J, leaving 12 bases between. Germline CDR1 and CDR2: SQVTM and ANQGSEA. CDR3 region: CSGSPVLNTEAFF. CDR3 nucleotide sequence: TGCAGCGGTTCTCCGGTCTTGAACACTGAAGCTTTCTTT.

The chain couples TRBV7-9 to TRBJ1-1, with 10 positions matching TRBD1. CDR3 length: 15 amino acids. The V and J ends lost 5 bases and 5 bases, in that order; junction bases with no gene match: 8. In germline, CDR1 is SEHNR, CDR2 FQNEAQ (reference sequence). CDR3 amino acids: CASSPDRGLETEAFF. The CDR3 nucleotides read TGTGCCAGCAGCCCAGACAGGGGGCTGGAAACTGAAGCTTTCTTT. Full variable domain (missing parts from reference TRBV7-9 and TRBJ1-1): DTGVSQNPRHKITKRGQNVTFRCDPISEHNRLYWYRQTLGQGPEFLTYFQNEAQLEKSRLLSDRFSAERPKGSFSTLEIQRTEQGDSAMYLCASSPDRGLETEAFFGQGTRLTVV.

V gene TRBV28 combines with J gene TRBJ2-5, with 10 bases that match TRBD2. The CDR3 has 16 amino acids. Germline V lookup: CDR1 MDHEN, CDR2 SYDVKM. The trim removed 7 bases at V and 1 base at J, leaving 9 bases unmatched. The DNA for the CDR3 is TGTGCCAGCACCCACTCCGGACTAGCGGTCCAAGAGACCCAGTACTTC. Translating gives CASTHSGLAVQETQYF.

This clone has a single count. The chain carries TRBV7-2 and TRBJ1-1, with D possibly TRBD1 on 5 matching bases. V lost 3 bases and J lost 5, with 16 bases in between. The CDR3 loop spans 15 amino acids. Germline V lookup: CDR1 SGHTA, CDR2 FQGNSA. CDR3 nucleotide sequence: TGTGCCAGCAGCTTGGTTCTGGGGGGAGGGACTGAAGCTTTCTTT. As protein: CASSLVLGGGTEAFF.

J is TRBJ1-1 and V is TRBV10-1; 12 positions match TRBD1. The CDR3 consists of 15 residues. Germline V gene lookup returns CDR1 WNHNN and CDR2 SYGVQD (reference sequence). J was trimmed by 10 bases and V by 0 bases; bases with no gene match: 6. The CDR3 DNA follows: TGCGCCAGCAGTGAGTCCCGGGACAGGGGGCATATAGCTTTCTTT. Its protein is CASSESRDRGHIAFF.

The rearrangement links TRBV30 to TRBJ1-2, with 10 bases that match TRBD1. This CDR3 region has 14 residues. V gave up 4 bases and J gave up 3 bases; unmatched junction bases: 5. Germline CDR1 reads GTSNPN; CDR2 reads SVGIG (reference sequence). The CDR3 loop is CAWTRTGGYYGYTF. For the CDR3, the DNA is TGTGCCTGGACCCGGACAGGGGGGTACTATGGCTACACCTTC.

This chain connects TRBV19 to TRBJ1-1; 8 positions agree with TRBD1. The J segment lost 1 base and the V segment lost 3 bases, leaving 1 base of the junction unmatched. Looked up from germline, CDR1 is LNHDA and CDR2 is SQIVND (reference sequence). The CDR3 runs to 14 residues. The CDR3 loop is CASSMQGANTEAFF. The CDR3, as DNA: TGTGCCAGTAGTATGCAGGGGGCGAACACTGAAGCTTTCTTT.

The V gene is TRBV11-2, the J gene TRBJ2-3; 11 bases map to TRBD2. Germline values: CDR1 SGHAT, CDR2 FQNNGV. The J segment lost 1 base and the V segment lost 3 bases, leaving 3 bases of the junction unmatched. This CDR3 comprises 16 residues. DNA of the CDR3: TGTGCCAGCAGCTTGTTTAGCGGGGGGGGCACAGATACGCAGTATTTT. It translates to CASSLFSGGGTDTQYF.

The CDR3 sequence is CASSPRGPRHSGNTIYF. Here the CDR3 DNA reads TGTGCCAGCAGCCCCCGCGGGCCCCGACACTCTGGAAACACCATATATTTT. The rearrangement uses TRBV7-9 and TRBJ1-3, with no clear D. The CDR3 spans 17 residues. V lost 5 bases and J lost 0, with 17 bases in between. Germline V gives CDR1 SEHNR, CDR2 FQNEAQ (reference sequence).

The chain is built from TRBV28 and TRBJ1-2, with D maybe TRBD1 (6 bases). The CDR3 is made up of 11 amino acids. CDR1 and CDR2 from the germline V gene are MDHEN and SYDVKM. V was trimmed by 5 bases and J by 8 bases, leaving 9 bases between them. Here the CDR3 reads CASSNRDGYTF. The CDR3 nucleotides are TGTGCCAGCAGTAACAGGGACGGCTACACCTTC.

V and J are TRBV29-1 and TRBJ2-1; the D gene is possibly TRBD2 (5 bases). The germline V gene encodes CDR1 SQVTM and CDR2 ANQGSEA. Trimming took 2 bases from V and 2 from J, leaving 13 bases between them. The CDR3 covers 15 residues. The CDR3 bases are TGCAGCGTTGAATTATTCCTCGGGACCTACAATGAGCAGTTCTTC. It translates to CSVELFLGTYNEQFF.